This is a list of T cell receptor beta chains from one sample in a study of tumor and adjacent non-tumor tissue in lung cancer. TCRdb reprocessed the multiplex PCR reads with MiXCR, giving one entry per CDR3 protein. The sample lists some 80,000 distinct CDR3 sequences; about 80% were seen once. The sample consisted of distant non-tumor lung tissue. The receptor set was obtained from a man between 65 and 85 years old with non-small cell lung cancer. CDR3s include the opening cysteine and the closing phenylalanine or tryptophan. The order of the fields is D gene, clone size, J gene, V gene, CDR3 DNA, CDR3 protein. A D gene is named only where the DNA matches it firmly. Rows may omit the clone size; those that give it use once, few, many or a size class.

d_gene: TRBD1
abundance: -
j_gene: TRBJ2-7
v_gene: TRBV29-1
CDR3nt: TGCAGCGTTGTGCTACTAGGGGGCGACGAGCAGTACTTC
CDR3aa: CSVVLLGGDEQYF

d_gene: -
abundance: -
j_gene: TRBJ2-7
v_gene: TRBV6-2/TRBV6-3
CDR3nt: TGTGCTAGGAGTACCTGGGGCGAGCAGTACTTC
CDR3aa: CARSTWGEQYF

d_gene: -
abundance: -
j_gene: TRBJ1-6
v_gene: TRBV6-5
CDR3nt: TGTGCCAGCAAAACAGAGGGAGATTCACCCCTCCACTTT
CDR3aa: CASKTEGDSPLHF

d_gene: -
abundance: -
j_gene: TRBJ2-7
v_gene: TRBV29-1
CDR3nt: TGCAGCGTTGTAAGGGCGGGACCGACTCAGGAGCAGTACTTC
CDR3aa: CSVVRAGPTQEQYF

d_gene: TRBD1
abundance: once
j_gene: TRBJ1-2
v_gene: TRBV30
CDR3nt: TGTGCCTGGAGGAGACAGGGGACCTTCTATGGCTACACCTTC
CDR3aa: CAWRRQGTFYGYTF

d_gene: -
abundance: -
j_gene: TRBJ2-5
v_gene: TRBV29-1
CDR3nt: TGCGGCCTTGTACAGCTGGCAGGGGAGACCCAGTACTTC
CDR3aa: CGLVQLAGETQYF

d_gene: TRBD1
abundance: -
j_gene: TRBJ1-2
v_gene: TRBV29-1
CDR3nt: TGCGGCGTTATCGAACAGGGGGCCGGGGGCAACACCTTC
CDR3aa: CGVIEQGAGGNTF

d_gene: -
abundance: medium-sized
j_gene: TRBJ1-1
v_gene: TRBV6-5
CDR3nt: TGTGCCAGCAGTTACTCGCCCCGGGGGAACACTGAAGCTTTCTTT
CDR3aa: CASSYSPRGNTEAFF

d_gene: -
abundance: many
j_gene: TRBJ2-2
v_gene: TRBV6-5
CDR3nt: TGTGCCAGCAGTCCAGGGGTGGGGACCGGGGAGCTGTTTTTT
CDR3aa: CASSPGVGTGELFF

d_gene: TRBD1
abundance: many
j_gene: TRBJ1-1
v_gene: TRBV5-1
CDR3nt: TGCGCCAGCAGCTGGACAGGTACTTACACTGAAGCTTTCTTT
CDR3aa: CASSWTGTYTEAFF

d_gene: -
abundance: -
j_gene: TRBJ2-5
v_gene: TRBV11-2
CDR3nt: TGTGCCAGCAGCTTAGATGGCAGGGCCGAGACCCGGTACTTC
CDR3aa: CASSLDGRAETRYF

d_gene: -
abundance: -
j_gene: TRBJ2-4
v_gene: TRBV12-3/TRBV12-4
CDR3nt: TGTGCCAGCAGGGGGGGAGTCAGAAACATTCAATACTTC
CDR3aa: CASRGGVRNIQYF

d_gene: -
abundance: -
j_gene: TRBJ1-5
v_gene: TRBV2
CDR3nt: TGTGCCAGCAGCTCCCAGGGGCGGGATCAGCCCCAGCATTTT
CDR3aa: CASSSQGRDQPQHF

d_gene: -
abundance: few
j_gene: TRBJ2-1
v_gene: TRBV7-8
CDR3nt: TGTGCCAGCAGCTTAGAGTTTGTTAGCGTGGACAATGAGCAGTTCTTC
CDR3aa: CASSLEFVSVDNEQFF

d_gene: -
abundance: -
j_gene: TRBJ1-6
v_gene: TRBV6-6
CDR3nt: TGTGTCAGCAATAGGACAGCAAATAATTCACCCCTCCACTTT
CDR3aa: CVSNRTANNSPLHF

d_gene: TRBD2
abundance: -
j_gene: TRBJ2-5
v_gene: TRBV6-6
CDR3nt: TGTGCCAGTACTTACCCTGGGGCTAGCGGACAAGAGACCCAGTACTTC
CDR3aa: CASTYPGASGQETQYF

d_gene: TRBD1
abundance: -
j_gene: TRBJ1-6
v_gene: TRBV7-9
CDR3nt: TGTGCCAGCAGCTTTCAGGGGGGGAATTCACCCCTCCACTTT
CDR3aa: CASSFQGGNSPLHF

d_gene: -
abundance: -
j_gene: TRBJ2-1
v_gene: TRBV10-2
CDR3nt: TGCGCCAGCAGGTACCCGGGACACTCTTCTCATGAGCAGTTCTTC
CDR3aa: CASRYPGHSSHEQFF

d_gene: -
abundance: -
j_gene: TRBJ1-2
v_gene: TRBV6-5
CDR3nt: TGTGCCAGCATGCGGGCTCCCAGAGCGGGCTACACCTTC
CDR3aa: CASMRAPRAGYTF

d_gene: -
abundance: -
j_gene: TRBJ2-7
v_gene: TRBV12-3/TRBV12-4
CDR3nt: TGTGCCAGCAATACGGGGCCCAGCTCCTACGAGCAGTACTTC
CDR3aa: CASNTGPSSYEQYF

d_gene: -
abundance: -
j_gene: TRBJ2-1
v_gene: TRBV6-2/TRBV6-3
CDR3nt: TGTGCCAGCAGTAGACATTGGAATGAGCAGTTTTTC
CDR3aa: CASSRHWNEQFF

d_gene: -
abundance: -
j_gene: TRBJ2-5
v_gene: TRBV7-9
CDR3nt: TGTGCCAGCAACTTAGTCGGGGAGACCCAGTACTTC
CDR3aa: CASNLVGETQYF

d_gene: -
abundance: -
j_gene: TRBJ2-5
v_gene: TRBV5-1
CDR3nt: TGCGCCAGCCTTTTTAATCCGGGACCGCAAGAGACCCAGTACTTC
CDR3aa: CASLFNPGPQETQYF

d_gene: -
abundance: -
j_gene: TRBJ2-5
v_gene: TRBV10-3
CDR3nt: TGTGCCATCAGCATAGGGGGAGAGACCCAGTACTTC
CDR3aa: CAISIGGETQYF

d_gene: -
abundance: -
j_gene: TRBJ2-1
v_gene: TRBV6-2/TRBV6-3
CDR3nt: TGTGCCAACAGTCCAAAAGTTGGGAATTCGTGTAACGAGCAGTTCTTC
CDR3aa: CANSPKVGNSCNEQFF

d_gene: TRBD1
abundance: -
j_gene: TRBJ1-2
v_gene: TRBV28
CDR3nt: TGTGCCAGTAGAGACAGGGCTTACTATGGCTTCACCTTC
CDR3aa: CASRDRAYYGFTF

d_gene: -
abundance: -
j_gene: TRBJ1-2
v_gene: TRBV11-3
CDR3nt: TGTGCCGGCAGCTTACATATGGGCTATGGCTACACTTTC
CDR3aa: CAGSLHMGYGYTF

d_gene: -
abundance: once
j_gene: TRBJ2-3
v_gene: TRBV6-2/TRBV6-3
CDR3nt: TGTACCAGCAGTTACTCGGGAGCAGATACACAGTATTTT
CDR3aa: CTSSYSGADTQYF

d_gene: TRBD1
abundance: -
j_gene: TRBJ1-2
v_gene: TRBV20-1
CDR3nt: TGCAGTGCTTGGATTACAGGGGGCGAAGACTATGACTACACCTTC
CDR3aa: CSAWITGGEDYDYTF

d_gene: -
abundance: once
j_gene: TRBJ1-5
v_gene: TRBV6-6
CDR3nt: TGTGCCAGCAGTCAGACAGAAAACAAGCCCCAGCATTTT
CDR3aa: CASSQTENKPQHF

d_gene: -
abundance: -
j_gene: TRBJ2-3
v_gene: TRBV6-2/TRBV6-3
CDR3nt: TGTGTCAGCCAGAGGAATTTAGGCGCAGATACGCAGTATTTT
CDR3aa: CVSQRNLGADTQYF

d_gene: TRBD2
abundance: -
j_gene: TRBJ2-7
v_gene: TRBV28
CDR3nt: TGTGCCAGTAAATTAGGGCTAGCGGGCTCCTACCAGTACTTC
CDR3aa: CASKLGLAGSYQYF

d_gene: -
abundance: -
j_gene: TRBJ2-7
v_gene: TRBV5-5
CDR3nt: TGTGCCAGCAGCTTACAGTGGCCGCCCTACGAGCAGTACTTC
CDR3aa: CASSLQWPPYEQYF

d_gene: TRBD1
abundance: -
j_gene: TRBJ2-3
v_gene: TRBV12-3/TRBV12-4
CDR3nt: TGTGCCAGCAATTCCGGGACAGAGGTCAGAGATACGCAGTATTTT
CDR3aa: CASNSGTEVRDTQYF

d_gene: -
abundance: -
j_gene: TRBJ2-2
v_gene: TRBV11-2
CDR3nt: TGTGCCAGGAGGTACAGGGACCTAGTGGCCTGGGAGCTGTTTTTT
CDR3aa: CARRYRDLVAWELFF

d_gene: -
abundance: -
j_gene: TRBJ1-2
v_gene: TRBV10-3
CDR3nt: TGTGCCATCAGGGAAGCGGACCATTATGGCTACACCTTC
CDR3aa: CAIREADHYGYTF

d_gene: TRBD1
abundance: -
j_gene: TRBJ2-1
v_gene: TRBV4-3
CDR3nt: TGCGCCAGCAGGCCCGGGACAGTGACCTACAATGAGCAGTTCTTC
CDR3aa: CASRPGTVTYNEQFF

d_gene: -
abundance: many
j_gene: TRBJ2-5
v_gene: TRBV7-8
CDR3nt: TGTGCCAGCAGCTCTAGCCCCAGGGGCGGAGAGACCCAGTACTTC
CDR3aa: CASSSSPRGGETQYF